This T cell receptor beta chain was identified during a study of blood T cell repertoires in COVID-19. Per the study methods: How many nucleated cells were present was estimated from reference gene primer amplification. Repertoires were generated with immunoSEQ multiplex PCR, while TCRdb's copy carries only in-frame clones and drops some. V, J and clone size reflect that table, while D and trimming were determined from the DNA. The data hold 10,000 or so clones, with approximately 85% observed a single time. The V gene's germline CDR1 is SNHLY and CDR2 FYNNEI. The CDR3 is 15 residues long. Trimming took 9 bases from V and 0 from J, leaving 12 bases between them.

The sample consisted of peripheral blood. This sequence originates from a human donor in a cohort sampled during active COVID-19. The genes are TRBV2 and TRBJ2-6; possibly TRBD1 for D (5 bases). Written as DNA, the CDR3 is TGTGCCAGACCGACAGAAGTCTCTGGGGCCAACGTCCTGACTTTC. Amino acids: CARPTEVSGANVLTF. The entire variable domain, with the rest obtained from reference TRBV2 and TRBJ2-6, is as follows: EPEVTQTPSHQVTQMGQEVILRCVPISNHLYFYWYRQILGQKVEFLVSFYNNEISEKSEIFDDQFSVERPDGSNFTLKIRSTKLEDSAMYFCARPTEVSGANVLTFGAGSRLTVL.